This T cell receptor (beta chain) was obtained from a study of blood T cell repertoires in COVID-19. The wider study: The United States, Italy and Spain supplied acute and convalescent COVID-19 samples. The cDNA or gDNA used as material had been derived from T cells, B-cell-depleted T cells, or PBMCs.

This clone occurred a few times. Authors' data handling: Estimation of nucleated cell counts was performed using reference gene primer amplification. Sequencing used immunoSEQ multiplex PCR; TCRdb keeps in-frame clones, though not all of them. The DNA was the basis for D and trimming; V, J and clone size are from that table. The data hold fewer than 300,000 clones, with 65% to 90% observed a single time. The CDR3 spans 15 residues. Per the germline V gene, CDR1 is SGDLS and CDR2 is YYNGEE. Trimming took 0 bases from V and 4 from J, leaving 14 bases between them. The rearrangement uses TRBV9 and TRBJ2-7, with D possibly being TRBD1 (5 bases). The sequencing sample was made of peripheral blood. The TCR originated in a woman aged 55-75 years with active or convalescent COVID-19. In nucleotides, the CDR3 is TGTGCCAGCAGCGTAGCCCTAGACAGCTATTACGAGCAGTACTTC. It encodes CASSVALDSYYEQYF.